These 17 T cell receptor beta chains originate from one sample sequenced in a study of shared clonotypes between healthy human individuals. CD45RO-negative, CCR7-selected cells formed the naive CD8 fraction, which excluded terminally differentiated effector memory CD45RA+ cells. This table comes from immunoSEQ multiplex PCR, and its TCRdb copy is limited to in-frame clones, with some not included. Found here are some 2.1 million clones, about 93% of them singletons; the top ten hold about 1.7%. Sequencing was carried out using naive CD8+ T cells from PBMCs. The source is a man between 18 and 29 years old in good health. Some clones in this sample may be carry-over from other donors' samples.

The chain carries TRBV5-1 and TRBJ2-5; 11 bases map to TRBD1. Germline loops: CDR1 SGHRS, CDR2 YFSETQ. The CDR3 totals 15 residues. The J segment lost 5 bases and the V segment lost 2 bases, leaving 5 bases of the junction unmatched. CDR3 sequence reads: CASSFYGTGGETQYF. DNA of the CDR3: TGCGCCAGCAGCTTCTACGGGACAGGGGGGGAGACCCAGTACTTC.

This sequence joins TRBV9 and TRBJ1-1; tentative D call: TRBD1 (6 bases). The CDR3 covers 15 residues. V was pared by 3 bases and J by 6 bases, with 18 bases between. Per germline, CDR1 SGDLS and CDR2 YYNGEE. CDR3 DNA: TGTGCCAGCAGCGGATCAGGGGTGGCGGTATCTGAAGCTTTCTTT. Its protein product is CASSGSGVAVSEAFF.

This clone was seen only once. The chain carries TRBV6-5 and TRBJ2-2; no clear D. This CDR3 is 15 amino acids long. Germline CDR1 is MNHEY and CDR2 is SVGAGI. Trimming removed 0 bases at V and 11 bases at J, with 16 bases between. CDR3: CASSYSRGPLVELFF. DNA of the CDR3: TGTGCCAGCAGTTACTCGCGCGGCCCGTTGGTAGAGCTGTTTTTT.

With regard to this clone: Within the sample, other DNA sequences also encode this same CDR3. The gene calls are TRBV7-9 and TRBJ2-7; the D is unclear. Trimming took 4 bases from V and 4 from J, leaving 8 bases between them. This CDR3 spans 12 amino acids. CDR1 and CDR2 from the germline V gene are SEHNR and FQNEAQ (reference sequence). CDR3 protein: CASSSVIYEQYF. CDR3 nucleotides: TGTGCCAGCAGCTCCGTGATATACGAGCAGTACTTC.

The sample holds a few counts of this clone. The chain recombines TRBV9 with TRBJ1-2, with D unclear. This CDR3 is 13 amino acids long. V lost 4 bases, J lost 1 base, and 8 bases lay in between. CDR1 and CDR2 (germline): SGDLS, YYNGEE. The CDR3 loop reads CASSHYDNYGYTF. The CDR3 bases are TGTGCCAGCAGCCACTACGATAACTATGGCTACACCTTC.

The chain has TRBV13 and TRBJ2-1, with D perhaps matching TRBD1 (6 bases). Trimming removed 5 bases at V and 8 bases at J, with 13 bases between. In germline, CDR1 is PRHDT, CDR2 FYEKMQ (reference sequence). The CDR3 runs to 13 residues. The CDR3 loop is CASSPWGLYEQFF. CDR3 DNA sequence: TGTGCCAGCAGCCCTTGGGGGCTCTATGAGCAGTTCTTC.

The rearrangement links TRBV18 to TRBJ1-5; D possibly corresponds to TRBD1 (5 bases). The CDR3 extends over 12 amino acids. Germline V gives CDR1 KGHSH, CDR2 LQKENI. Trimming removed 4 bases at V and 5 bases at J, with 6 bases between. CDR3 amino acids: CASSLGDQPQHF. The CDR3 DNA follows: TGTGCCAGCTCACTAGGGGATCAGCCCCAGCATTTT.

This sequence joins TRBV6-5 and TRBJ1-1; D is unclear. CDR3 length: 16 residues. Trimming left V 0 bases short and J 1 base short, with 12 bases between. The germline V gene encodes CDR1 MNHEY and CDR2 SVGAGI. The CDR3 nucleotides are TGTGCCAGCAGTTACTCGAAGGCTGCTAAGAACACTGAAGCTTTCTTT. It translates to CASSYSKAAKNTEAFF.

V gene TRBV27 combines with J gene TRBJ1-5; no reliable D call. The CDR3 runs to 15 residues. Looked up from germline, CDR1 is MNHEY and CDR2 is SMNVEV (reference sequence). Trimming cost V 6 bases and J 0 bases, with 12 bases left between them. The CDR3 protein is CASSPRVYSNQPQHF. Written as DNA, the CDR3 is TGTGCCAGCAGCCCGCGGGTTTATAGCAATCAGCCCCAGCATTTT.

V and J are TRBV2 and TRBJ2-5; 14 positions agree with TRBD2. Trimming cost V 6 bases and J 5 bases; bases outside gene matches: 5. The CDR3 has 15 residues. The germline V gene has CDR1 SNHLY and CDR2 FYNNEI. The CDR3 region is CASREGLAGVETQYF. The CDR3 coding sequence is TGTGCCAGCAGGGAGGGACTAGCGGGAGTGGAGACCCAGTACTTC.

This sequence joins TRBV27 and TRBJ2-7; D possibly corresponds to TRBD2 (5 bases). Per the germline V gene, CDR1 is MNHEY and CDR2 is SMNVEV (reference sequence). The V and J ends lost 4 bases and 0 bases respectively, with 10 bases between them. This CDR3 is built from 14 residues. In nucleotides, the CDR3 is TGTGCCAGCAGTTGGGCGGGTCGCTCCTACGAGCAGTACTTC. Amino acids: CASSWAGRSYEQYF.

The V gene is TRBV4-1, the J gene TRBJ2-7; 7 bases fit TRBD1. CDR3 size: 15 residues. With V trimmed by 3 bases and J by 1 base, 6 bases remained unmatched. Looked up from germline, CDR1 is MGHRA and CDR2 is YSYEKL. The CDR3 reads CASSHRGQDSYEQYF. The CDR3 nucleotides are TGCGCCAGCAGCCATCGCGGACAGGATTCCTACGAGCAGTACTTC.

V gene TRBV9 combines with J gene TRBJ2-7, with D possibly being TRBD2 (5 bases). Trimming took 0 bases from V and 0 from J, leaving 16 bases between them. The CDR3 runs 17 residues. Germline lookup yields CDR1 SGDLS and CDR2 YYNGEE. CDR3 sequence: CASSVGSRVAHSYEQYF. The CDR3 DNA reads TGTGCCAGCAGCGTAGGTTCCCGTGTAGCGCACTCCTACGAGCAGTACTTC.

The rearrangement joins TRBV18 to TRBJ2-7; D is perhaps TRBD1 or TRBD2 (6 bases each). V was trimmed by 3 bases and J by 3 bases, leaving 9 bases between them. Germline CDR1 KGHSH, CDR2 LQKENI. The CDR3 runs to 13 residues. CDR3 DNA sequence: TGTGCCAGCTCACCGGGGGGCTTCTACGAGCAGTACTTC. This encodes CASSPGGFYEQYF.

This clone was recorded a few times. The same CDR3 arises from other DNA sequences in this sample as well. J is TRBJ2-7 and V is TRBV5-6; D not resolved. Trimming shortened V by 0 bases and J by 0 bases, and 4 bases separated the two germline ends. Per germline, CDR1 SGHDT and CDR2 YYEEEE. The length of the CDR3 is 13 residues. DNA for the CDR3: TGTGCCAGCAGCTTGGGGTACTCCTACGAGCAGTACTTC. Residues: CASSLGYSYEQYF.

This chain joins TRBV2 and TRBJ2-7, with D perhaps matching TRBD1 (5 bases). Germline CDR1 SNHLY, CDR2 FYNNEI. The germline V and J ends were trimmed by 6 bases and 3 bases, with 15 bases remaining between them. There are 14 residues in the CDR3. The CDR3 DNA is TGTGCCAGCAGGACATCTATAGGACACTACGAGCAGTACTTC. This sequence encodes CASRTSIGHYEQYF.

J is TRBJ2-7 and V is TRBV5-5; 9 bases are shared with TRBD2. The ends lost 4 bases at V and 9 bases at J; junction bases unmatched: 20. The CDR3 loop spans 17 amino acids. Germline loops: CDR1 SGHKS, CDR2 YYEKEE (reference sequence). The CDR3 bases are TGTGCCAGCAGCCAACGACTAGCGGTCCTAGCCCCGCTCGGGCAGTACTTC. This sequence encodes CASSQRLAVLAPLGQYF. Based on the CDR3 plus reference TRBV5-5 and TRBJ2-7, the full variable domain is DAGVTQSPTHLIKTRGQQVTLRCSPISGHKSVSWYQQVLGQGPQFIFQYYEKEERGRGNFPDRFSARQFPNYSSELNVNALLLGDSALYLCASSQRLAVLAPLGQYFGPGTRLTVT.